The next 28 T cell receptor beta chains were all read from a single sample in a study of read filtering for tumor transcriptome and immune sequencing. From 300 to 450 ng of RNA, a library with molecular barcoded alpha/delta and beta/gamma adaptors was made. TCRdb recomputed calls from the reads with MiXCR, one row per CDR3 protein. The table includes roughly 130,000 distinct CDR3 sequences, 10% to 15% detected once. Sequencing used a population of CD138-negative cells sorted from bone marrow. These receptors all come from a donor at least 40 years old with multiple myeloma.

This clonotype was recorded many times. The chain uses TRBV11-2 and TRBJ1-4; D unclear. The V gene's germline CDR1 is SGHAT and CDR2 FQNNGV. V was clipped by 0 bases and J by 5 bases, with 7 bases between them. The CDR3 consists of 14 residues. CDR3 residues: CASSLERGNEKLFF. The CDR3 region has the DNA TGTGCCAGCAGCTTAGAACGGGGAAATGAAAAACTGTTTTTT.

This clonotype was seen ten or more times. The genes are TRBV4-1 and TRBJ1-2, with 10 positions matching TRBD1. V was pared by 1 base and J by 3 bases, with 2 bases of the junction left unmatched. The germline CDR1 and CDR2 sequences are MGHRA and YSYEKL. The CDR3 is 15 amino acids. As DNA, the CDR3 is TGCGCCAGCAGCCAAGGACAGGGGGCTGACTATGGCTACACCTTC. This encodes CASSQGQGADYGYTF.

This clonotype was counted ten times or more. The chain links TRBV4-1 to TRBJ1-5; the D is unclear. In germline, CDR1 is MGHRA, CDR2 YSYEKL. The CDR3 runs 15 residues. V was pared by 1 base and J by 5 bases, with 12 bases between. Here the CDR3 DNA reads TGCGCCAGCAGCCAAGCCATAAGTCCCGATCAGCCCCAGCATTTT. Its protein product is CASSQAISPDQPQHF.

This clonotype was detected many times. The V call is TRBV20-1, the J call TRBJ2-3; D uncertain. This CDR3 spans 15 amino acids. Trimming removed 0 bases from V and 0 bases from J, with 10 bases in between. The germline V gene has CDR1 DFQATT and CDR2 SNEGSKA (reference sequence). The DNA of the CDR3 is TGCAGTGCTAGAGATTCGAGGTATAGCACAGATACGCAGTATTTT. Translating gives CSARDSRYSTDTQYF.

The sample holds many counts of this clonotype. J is TRBJ2-7 and V is TRBV7-2; possibly TRBD2 for D (6 bases). CDR3 length: 15 residues. V dropped 5 bases and J dropped 3 bases, with 17 bases sitting between them. In germline, CDR1 is SGHTA, CDR2 FQGNSA. The CDR3 nucleotides are TGTGCCAGCAGCCCCCGACTAGTTTTCAGCTACGAGCAGTACTTC. Protein product: CASSPRLVFSYEQYF.

In regard to this clonotype: A much larger clone differs by one base, so this may be a read error. V and J are TRBV7-2 and TRBJ2-5, with 10 positions matching TRBD2. Germline V gene data show CDR1 as SGHTA and CDR2 as FQGNSA. CDR3 size: 16 residues. CDR3 region: CASSLVPSGRVETQCF. CDR3 sequence (DNA): TGTGCCAGCAGCTTAGTACCTAGCGGGAGAGTGGAGACCCAGTGCTTC. Together with reference TRBV7-2 and TRBJ2-5, the CDR3 gives the full variable domain: GAGVSQSPSNKVTEKGKDVELRCDPISGHTALYWYRQSLGQGLEFLIYFQGNSAPDKSGLPSDRFSAERTGGSVSTLTIQRTQQEDSAVYLCASSLVPSGRVETQCFGPGTRLLVL.

The table lists this clonotype with many counts. This chain links TRBV30 with TRBJ2-1, with 7 bases fitting TRBD1. Germline lookup yields CDR1 GTSNPN and CDR2 SVGIG (reference sequence). V trimming: 4 bases; J trimming: 0 bases; junction bases outside the gene matches: 3. The CDR3 totals 14 residues. The CDR3 DNA reads TGTGCCTGGAAGACAGGGAGCTCCTACAATGAGCAGTTCTTC. It is translated as CAWKTGSSYNEQFF.

This rearrangement joins TRBV11-2 to TRBJ2-7; 8 bases map to TRBD2. The ends lost 4 bases at V and 5 bases at J; junction bases unmatched: 10. CDR1 is SGHAT and CDR2 is FQNNGV in the germline V gene. The CDR3 is 15 amino acids. The CDR3 reads CASSSTAGVGHEQYF. The CDR3 DNA follows: TGTGCCAGCAGCTCCACAGCGGGAGTGGGTCACGAGCAGTACTTC.

Of note for this clonotype: A much larger clonotype is one base distant, so this may be a read error. The chain employs TRBV12-5 and TRBJ1-2, with D perhaps TRBD1 (5 bases). The length of the CDR3 is 14 residues. With 5 bases removed from V and 4 bases from J, the gap between germline ends came to 14 bases. Per the germline V gene, CDR1 is LGHNT and CDR2 is FRNRAP. The chain's CDR3 is CASGPRWGSYGYTF. DNA of the CDR3: TGTGCTAGTGGTCCCCGCTGGGGGTCCTATGGCTACACCTTC.

There are many counts of this clonotype. This rearrangement joins TRBV29-1 to TRBJ2-7, with TRBD1 matching 11 bases. The germline V gene encodes CDR1 SQVTM and CDR2 ANQGSEA. V was pared by 8 bases and J by 4 bases, with 10 bases of the junction left unmatched. This CDR3 spans 14 amino acids. Written as DNA, the CDR3 is TGCAGCTTCACCCCCGGACAGGGGGCTTACGAGCAGTACTTC. Protein: CSFTPGQGAYEQYF.

The table lists this clonotype with a few counts. At one end, the junction sequence differs from germline, possibly due to a read error. This CDR3 reads CASRNGQQGDQETQYF. For the CDR3, the DNA is TGTGCCAGTCGCAACGGCCAACAGGGGGACCAAGAGACCCAGTACTTT. V usage is TRBV28 and J usage is TRBJ2-5, with 8 bases aligning to TRBD1. Germline V gives CDR1 MDHEN, CDR2 SYDVKM. The length of the CDR3 is 16 residues.

This clonotype came up many times. V and J are TRBV7-8 and TRBJ1-5; D might be TRBD1 (6 bases). V lost 5 bases and J 4 bases, leaving 15 bases between the germline ends. From germline, CDR1 is SGHVS and CDR2 FQNEAQ. This CDR3 is 15 amino acids long. This CDR3 is CASSLRDIRNQPQHF. In DNA form, the CDR3 reads TGTGCCAGCAGCCTCCGGGACATTCGGAATCAGCCCCAGCATTTT.

This clonotype was detected only a few times. The rearrangement joins TRBV9 to TRBJ1-1, with D uncertain. The CDR3 has 14 residues. V was shortened by 4 bases and J by 1 base, with 11 bases between the two germline ends. Germline V CDR1 and CDR2: SGDLS, YYNGEE. CDR3 in amino acids: CASSPSRENTEAFF. The DNA of the CDR3 is TGTGCCAGCAGCCCTTCGAGGGAGAACACTGAAGCTTTCTTT.

This clonotype was seen more than once but under ten times. The chain is built from TRBV6-1 and TRBJ1-1, with D unresolved. From germline, CDR1 is MNHNS and CDR2 SASEGT. This CDR3 has 13 amino acids. V gave up 6 bases and J gave up 1 base, with 9 bases separating them. The CDR3 reads CASSFIWNTEAFF. CDR3 nucleotides: TGTGCCAGCAGCTTTATATGGAACACTGAAGCTTTCTTT.

This clonotype was counted ten times or more. The rearrangement joins TRBV5-1 to TRBJ2-3, with D possibly matching TRBD1 (5 bases). The germline V gene has CDR1 SGHRS and CDR2 YFSETQ. This CDR3 is 14 amino acids long. Trimming pared 3 bases from V and 2 bases from J, leaving 10 bases between. The CDR3: CASSSQVLTDTQYF. The CDR3 nucleotides are TGCGCCAGCAGCTCACAGGTTCTCACAGATACGCAGTATTTT.

This clonotype was seen many times. The rearrangement uses TRBV27 and TRBJ1-4; the D gene is possibly TRBD1 (5 bases). From germline, CDR1 is MNHEY and CDR2 SMNVEV (reference sequence). The CDR3 extends over 13 amino acids. V was cut by 3 bases and J by 11 bases, with 13 bases left in between. Here the CDR3 DNA reads TGTGCCAGCAGTTTTTCGTCCGGGGGGAAACTGTTTTTT. It translates to CASSFSSGGKLFF.

This clonotype was seen more than once but under ten times. The chain uses TRBV7-2 and TRBJ2-2; D is possibly TRBD2 (6 bases). This CDR3 has 16 residues. Germline V lookup: CDR1 SGHTA, CDR2 FQGNSA. Trimming took 2 bases from V and 1 from J, leaving 11 bases between them. The CDR3 protein is CASSLNGGVNTGELFF. The CDR3 nucleotides read TGTGCCAGCAGCTTAAATGGCGGGGTGAACACCGGGGAGCTGTTTTTT.

This clonotype was counted ten times or more. The chain recombines TRBV4-1 with TRBJ2-5, with a tentative D call TRBD1 (5 bases). Per germline, CDR1 MGHRA and CDR2 YSYEKL. The CDR3 runs 17 residues. The germline V and J ends were trimmed by 8 bases and 2 bases, with 24 bases remaining between them. This chain's CDR3 is CASRKVGRGREQETQYF. CDR3 in DNA: TGCGCCAGCCGGAAAGTGGGAAGGGGCAGGGAACAAGAGACCCAGTACTTC.

This clonotype was seen many times. In DNA form, the CDR3 reads TGCGCCAGCAGCTTGTACCTGCAAGAGACCCAGTACTTC. It specifies CASSLYLQETQYF. The chain combines TRBV5-1 with TRBJ2-5, with unresolved D. The germline V gene has CDR1 SGHRS and CDR2 YFSETQ. CDR3 length: 13 amino acids. V was trimmed by 1 base and J by 2 bases, leaving 6 bases between them.

The chain recombines TRBV10-3 with TRBJ2-2; D perhaps matches TRBD1 (5 bases). Trimming shortened V by 6 bases and J by 1 base, and 9 bases separated the two germline ends. This CDR3 is built from 14 residues. From germline, CDR1 is ENHRY and CDR2 SYGVKD. CDR3 loop: CAIRAQGNTGELFF. The CDR3 region has the DNA TGTGCCATCAGGGCTCAGGGGAACACCGGGGAGCTGTTTTTT.

This clonotype appeared a few times. CDR3 amino acids: CASVLGRSPLHF. The DNA for the CDR3 is TGTGCCAGCGTTTTGGGACGTTCACCCCTCCACTTT. This chain links TRBV27 with TRBJ1-6; TRBD1 might be the D (5 bases). The germline V gene has CDR1 MNHEY and CDR2 SMNVEV (reference sequence). CDR3 length: 12 residues. V shed 8 bases and J shed 9 bases, with 11 bases lying between them.

This clonotype was counted at least ten times. V usage is TRBV6-6 and J usage is TRBJ1-5; no firm D call. Germline lookup yields CDR1 MNHNY and CDR2 SVGAGI (reference sequence). The CDR3 has 17 residues. The germline V and J ends were trimmed by 3 bases and 0 bases, with 15 bases remaining between them. CDR3 region: CASSYSTRAVSNQPQHF. As DNA, the CDR3 is TGTGCCAGCAGTTATTCAACACGGGCCGTTAGCAATCAGCCCCAGCATTTT.

This clonotype was counted ten times or more. The chain carries TRBV27 and TRBJ2-6, with D uncertain. The germline CDR1 and CDR2 sequences are MNHEY and SMNVEV (reference sequence). This CDR3 is 16 amino acids long. The germline V and J ends were trimmed by 4 bases and 4 bases, with 14 bases remaining between them. The CDR3 coding sequence is TGTGCCAGCAGTTCCGCCGGAAGGGCAGGGGCCAACGTCCTGACTTTC. It is translated as CASSSAGRAGANVLTF.

This rearrangement joins TRBV5-1 to TRBJ2-5, with D perhaps TRBD1 (6 bases). The germline V and J ends were trimmed by 3 bases and 5 bases, with 14 bases remaining between them. Germline assignment: CDR1 SGHRS and CDR2 YFSETQ. This CDR3 comprises 14 residues. Here the CDR3 reads CASSSGQGPETQYF. In nucleotides, the CDR3 is TGCGCCAGCAGCTCGGGTCAGGGGCCGGAGACCCAGTACTTC.

A word on this clonotype: Just one base apart from a much larger clone, this may be a read error. The rearrangement joins TRBV7-9 to TRBJ1-1; unclear D gene. V lost 3 bases, J lost 1 base, and 3 bases lay in between. The CDR3 spans 12 residues. The germline V gene encodes CDR1 SEHNR and CDR2 FQNEAQ (reference sequence). The DNA of the CDR3 is TGTGCCAGCAGCTTGTCGAACACTGAAGCTTTCTTT. This codes for CASSLSNTEAFF.

This clonotype was counted only a few times. This chain connects TRBV7-9 to TRBJ2-5; D is ambiguous. This CDR3 has 13 residues. The germline CDR1 and CDR2 sequences are SEHNR and FQNEAQ (reference sequence). Trimming removed 3 bases from V and 1 base from J, with 6 bases in between. Here the CDR3 reads CASSFGRQETQYF. In DNA form, the CDR3 reads TGTGCCAGCAGCTTTGGACGCCAAGAGACCCAGTACTTC.

This clonotype was seen many times. The V and J genes are TRBV6-5 and TRBJ1-1; no clear D. This CDR3 is 12 amino acids long. CDR1 and CDR2 (germline): MNHEY, SVGAGI. V dropped 0 bases and J dropped 6 bases, with 5 bases sitting between them. CDR3 sequence: CASSYSISEAFF. The CDR3 nucleotides are TGTGCCAGCAGTTACTCGATCTCTGAAGCTTTCTTT.

This clonotype was seen many times. The chain recombines TRBV20-1 with TRBJ2-7; 9 nucleotides agree with TRBD1. Germline loops: CDR1 DFQATT, CDR2 SNEGSKA (reference sequence). Trimming at V came to 3 bases and at J to 2 bases, leaving 11 bases not matched to a gene. The CDR3 spans 16 residues. The CDR3 DNA reads as TGCAGTGCTAGTGATTCCGGGACAGGGAAGACCTACGAGCAGTACTTC. This encodes CSASDSGTGKTYEQYF.